The present T cell receptor (beta chain) was sequenced within a study of T-cell reconstitution after alpha-beta-depleted transplantation in children. Study-level points and caveats: By one year post-transplant, T-cell counts and diversity largely arose from T cells that were newly produced.

The CDR3 contains 10 residues. Germline assignment: CDR1 DFQATT and CDR2 SNEGSKA (reference sequence). V was pared by 6 bases and J by 2 bases, with 4 bases between. TCRbeta library construction was performed incorporating unique molecular identifiers. Via MiXCR, TCRdb re-called the PCR reads, giving one row per CDR3 protein. The table records more than 400,000 distinct CDR3 sequences, roughly two fifths of them present only once. This clonotype was detected ten times or more. Antigen: not known. The chain links TRBV20-1 to TRBJ1-2, with no clear D. This TCR was recovered from a girl aged 2 to 9 with aplastic anemia, due to receive a stem cell transplant. The sequences come from PBMCs, collected before TCRalphabeta/CD19-depleted stem cell transplant. The CDR3 sequence is CSAPNYGYTF. The CDR3 nucleotides are TGCAGTGCGCCCAACTATGGCTACACCTTC.